This T cell receptor beta chain was found in a study of blood T cells in healthy people across ages. The study's findings and limits: Fewer expanded clones and more diversity marked long-lived versus aged donors.

A second PCR of 7 to 11 cycles used a sample-barcoded 5' primer and a J-beta primer mix. A template-switch adaptor with 12 random nucleotides tagged each cDNA molecule. The yield of each sample was at least 2.5 million CDR3-containing paired-end reads. TCRdb passed the 5' RACE reads through MiXCR, listing each CDR3 protein once. The table shows 650,000 to 1,000,000 distinct CDR3 sequences, with roughly 35% occurring only once. About 10 milliliters was the volume of peripheral blood drawn from each donor. Germline V gives CDR1 MGHRA, CDR2 YSYEKL. CDR3 length equals 14 residues. V was trimmed by 0 bases and J by 4 bases, leaving 6 bases between them. This clonotype was detected only a few times. What it binds is unknown.

This chain joins TRBV4-1 and TRBJ1-4; D not certain. This TCR was recovered from a man aged 18-30 years in good health. What was sequenced was blood. Here the CDR3 DNA reads TGCGCCAGCAGCCAAGACCTCAATAATGAAAAACTGTTTTTT. Protein: CASSQDLNNEKLFF.